The subject of this entry is one T cell receptor beta chain. This CDR3 region has 15 residues. V lost 1 base to trimming and J lost 9 bases, with 13 bases between them. CDR1 and CDR2 from the germline V gene are SEHNR and FQNEAQ (reference sequence). Production of TCR beta cDNA used around 500 ng total RNA together with a constant-region primer. Library construction for TCR beta comprised three nested multiplex PCR rounds performed with slightly modified ARM-PCR. Both of the initial two PCR rounds ran for nine to ten cycles and employed TRBV1-TRBV30 forward primers alongside a C-beta reverse primer. Via MiXCR, TCRdb re-called the multiplex PCR reads, giving one row per CDR3 protein. The table includes 310,000 or so distinct CDR3 sequences, more than 55% detected once. The source of the sample is a study of tumor-infiltrating lymphocytes in primary liver carcinoma. The source of the blood RNA was unsorted whole blood, and germline DNA was extracted as well.

The specimen sequenced was peripheral blood. The rearrangement links TRBV7-9 to TRBJ1-6; D perhaps matches TRBD1 (5 bases). This receptor was taken from a woman aged 30 to 39 with primary liver carcinoma and hepatitis B virus infection. The CDR3 bases are TGTGCCAGCAGCTTAGGAGGAGGGGATGGTTCACCCCTCCACTTT. Its protein is CASSLGGGDGSPLHF.